This T cell receptor beta chain was identified in a study of T cell changes during pregnancy in multiple sclerosis. Assay used: immunoSEQ multiplex PCR; TCRdb lists only in-frame clones, some missing. This table has 30,000 to 40,000 clones, about 89% appearing once. V lost 0 bases and J 1 base, leaving 14 bases between the germline ends. This CDR3 region has 17 residues. Germline CDR1 and CDR2: LGHNA and YSLEER. Sample: CD4+ T cells from peripheral blood mononuclear cells, taken in the third trimester of pregnancy. The V call is TRBV4-3, the J call TRBJ2-3; possible D gene TRBD2, 5 bases. The clonotype originates from a female donor in good health, enrolled as a control in a pregnancy study. CDR3 nucleotides: TGCGCCAGCAGCCAAGATTTCCTAGCCGGAGGCACAGATACGCAGTATTTT. Amino acid sequence: CASSQDFLAGGTDTQYF.